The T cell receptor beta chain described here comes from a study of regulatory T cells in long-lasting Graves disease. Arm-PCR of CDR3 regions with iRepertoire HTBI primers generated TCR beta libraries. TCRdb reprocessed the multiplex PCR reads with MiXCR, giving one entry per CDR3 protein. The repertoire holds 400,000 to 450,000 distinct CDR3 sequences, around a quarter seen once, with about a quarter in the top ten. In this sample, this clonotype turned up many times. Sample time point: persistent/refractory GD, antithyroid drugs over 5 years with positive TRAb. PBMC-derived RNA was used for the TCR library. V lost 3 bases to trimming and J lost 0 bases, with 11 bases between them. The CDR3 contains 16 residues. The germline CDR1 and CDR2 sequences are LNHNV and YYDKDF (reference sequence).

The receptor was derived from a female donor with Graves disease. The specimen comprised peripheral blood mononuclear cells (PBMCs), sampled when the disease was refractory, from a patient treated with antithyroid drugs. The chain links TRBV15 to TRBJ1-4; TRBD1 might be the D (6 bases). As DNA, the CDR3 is TGTGCCACCAGCAGGAAAAGGACAGCAACTAATGAAAAACTGTTTTTT. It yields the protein CATSRKRTATNEKLFF.